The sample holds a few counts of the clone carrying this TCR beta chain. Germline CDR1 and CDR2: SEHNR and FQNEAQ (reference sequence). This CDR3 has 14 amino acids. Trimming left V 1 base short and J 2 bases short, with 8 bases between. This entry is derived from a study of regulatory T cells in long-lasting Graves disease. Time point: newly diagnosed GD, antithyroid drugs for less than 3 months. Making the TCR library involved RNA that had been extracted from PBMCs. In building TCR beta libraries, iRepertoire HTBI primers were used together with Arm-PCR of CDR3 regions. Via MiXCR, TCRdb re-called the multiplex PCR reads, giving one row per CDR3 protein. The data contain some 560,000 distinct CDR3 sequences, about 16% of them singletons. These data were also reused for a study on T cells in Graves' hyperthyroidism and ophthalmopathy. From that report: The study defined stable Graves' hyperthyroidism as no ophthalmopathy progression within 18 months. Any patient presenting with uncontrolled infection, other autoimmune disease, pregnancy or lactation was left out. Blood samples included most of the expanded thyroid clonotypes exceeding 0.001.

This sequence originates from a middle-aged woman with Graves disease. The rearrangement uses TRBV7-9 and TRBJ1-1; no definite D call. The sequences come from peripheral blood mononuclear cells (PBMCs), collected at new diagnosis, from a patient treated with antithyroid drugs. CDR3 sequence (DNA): TGTGCCAGCAGCTTAGAGCACAAAAACACTGAAGCTTTCTTT. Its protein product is CASSLEHKNTEAFF.